The 15 T cell receptor beta chains below all came from one sample that was sequenced in a study of blood T cell repertoires in COVID-19. Clones were sequenced by immunoSEQ multiplex PCR, and TCRdb holds only the in-frame ones, with some missing. The sample shows about 110,000 clones, approximately 84% of them seen only once. Input material: peripheral blood. The receptor source for this set is a woman aged 55-69 years with acute or convalescent COVID-19.

The J gene is TRBJ1-5, the V gene TRBV9; no reliable D call. V was trimmed by 5 bases and J by 6 bases, leaving 12 bases between them. The germline V gene encodes CDR1 SGDLS and CDR2 YYNGEE. The CDR3 spans 13 residues. The CDR3 DNA sequence: TGTGCCAGCAGTGTGGGCGGGTTTCAGCCCCAGCATTTT. It translates to CASSVGGFQPQHF.

The chain is built from TRBV5-1 and TRBJ2-7, with 13 bases lining up with TRBD2. V gave up 4 bases and J gave up 2 bases; unmatched junction bases: 12. The CDR3 length is 18 residues. Germline CDR1 and CDR2: SGHRS and YFSETQ. The DNA of the CDR3 is TGCGCCAGCAGCCTAGGGGGGACTAGCGGGATAATAACCTACGAGCAGTACTTC. This sequence encodes CASSLGGTSGIITYEQYF.

This clone was counted once. The rearrangement joins TRBV9 to TRBJ2-2; 10 bases agree with TRBD1. Germline-derived CDR1 and CDR2 are SGDLS and YYNGEE. This CDR3 is 16 amino acids long. The V and J ends lost 4 bases and 2 bases, in that order; junction bases with no gene match: 5. CDR3 nucleotides: TGTGCCAGCAGCCCCCGGACAGGGGGAAACACCGGGGAGCTGTTTTTT. Translation gives CASSPRTGGNTGELFF.

This clone occurred once. V and J are TRBV7-9 and TRBJ1-2; D is undetermined. The CDR3 is 14 amino acids. V shed 5 bases and J shed 4 bases, with 14 bases lying between them. Germline V gene lookup returns CDR1 SEHNR and CDR2 FQNEAQ (reference sequence). CDR3 residues: CASSPFNTGYGYTF. The CDR3 nucleotides are TGTGCCAGCAGCCCCTTCAACACGGGCTATGGCTACACCTTC.

V is TRBV9 and J is TRBJ2-3, with 8 bases lining up with TRBD2. The CDR3 is 15 residues long. V lost 0 bases to trimming and J lost 2 bases; unmatched junction nucleotides: 2. Germline-derived CDR1 and CDR2 are SGDLS and YYNGEE. Here the CDR3 reads CASSVVGLATDTQYF. The CDR3 nucleotides are TGTGCCAGCAGCGTAGTAGGACTAGCCACAGATACGCAGTATTTT.

Of note for this clone: The sample holds other DNA sequences that translate to the same CDR3. The V and J genes are TRBV28 and TRBJ1-5; D may be TRBD1 (5 bases). This CDR3 comprises 15 residues. Trimming left V 6 bases short and J 0 bases short, with 12 bases between. Germline CDR1 is MDHEN and CDR2 is SYDVKM. This chain's CDR3 is CASSPTENSNQPQHF. Written as DNA, the CDR3 is TGTGCCAGCAGCCCGACAGAGAATAGCAATCAGCCCCAGCATTTT.

The CDR3 DNA reads as TGTGCCAGCAGCAGCAGGCGATACGCCTACGAGCAGTACTTC. Its translation is CASSSRRYAYEQYF. V usage is TRBV7-8 and J usage is TRBJ2-7; D is uncertain. V lost 5 bases to trimming and J lost 2 bases, with 13 bases between them. Germline CDR1 reads SGHVS; CDR2 reads FQNEAQ. This CDR3 contains 14 residues.

V is TRBV6-1 and J is TRBJ1-5, with D tentatively TRBD1 (5 bases). The CDR3 covers 15 residues. In germline, CDR1 is MNHNS, CDR2 SASEGT. V lost 1 base to trimming and J lost 5 bases, with 12 bases between them. This CDR3 reads CASSEGWQGYQPQHF. The DNA for the CDR3 is TGTGCCAGCAGTGAAGGTTGGCAGGGATATCAGCCCCAGCATTTT.

V gene TRBV2 combines with J gene TRBJ1-2, with D uncertain. Germline V lookup: CDR1 SNHLY, CDR2 FYNNEI. This CDR3 spans 13 amino acids. Trimming removed 6 bases from V and 3 bases from J, with 11 bases in between. The CDR3 is CASSYGGDYGYTF. In DNA, the CDR3 is TGTGCCAGCAGCTACGGAGGTGACTATGGCTACACCTTC.

The rearrangement joins TRBV5-1 to TRBJ2-7; TRBD1 agrees at 11 bases. V dropped 2 bases and J dropped 5; count of bases not matched to a gene: 6. Per germline, CDR1 SGHRS and CDR2 YFSETQ. CDR3 size: 15 residues. CDR3 nucleotide sequence: TGCGCCAGCAGCTTTCAGGGGACAGGGGGTAACGAGCAGTACTTC. Residues: CASSFQGTGGNEQYF.

The rearrangement links TRBV5-4 to TRBJ2-1; 9 nucleotides match TRBD1. The CDR3 loop spans 15 amino acids. Germline V lookup: CDR1 SGHNT, CDR2 YYREEE (reference sequence). Losses at the gene ends were 0 bases for V and 4 bases for J; bases not matched to a gene: 2. CDR3 sequence (DNA): TGTGCCAGCAGCTTGGGAGGACAGGGGTACAATGAGCAGTTCTTC. As protein: CASSLGGQGYNEQFF.

The chain couples TRBV6-5 to TRBJ2-7; possible D gene TRBD2, 5 bases. Between the trimmed V and J ends, which lost 6 bases and 5 bases, there was a span of 20 bases. Germline V gene lookup returns CDR1 MNHEY and CDR2 SVGAGI. This CDR3 contains 15 residues. CDR3 in amino acids: CASSRSGPKRDEQYF. CDR3 sequence (DNA): TGTGCCAGCAGCCGATCCGGGCCTAAGAGGGACGAGCAGTACTTC.

This rearrangement joins TRBV5-5 to TRBJ1-2, with TRBD1 matching over 8 bases. Germline lookup yields CDR1 SGHKS and CDR2 YYEKEE (reference sequence). With 4 bases clipped from V and 3 bases from J, the junction kept 5 bases outside the gene matches. The CDR3 sequence is 14 residues long. The CDR3 protein is CASSHDRGHYGYTF. Written as DNA, the CDR3 is TGTGCCAGCAGCCACGACAGGGGCCACTATGGCTACACCTTC.

A few counts support this clone. The V gene is TRBV10-1, the J gene TRBJ1-1; 8 nucleotides line up with TRBD1. The CDR3 is 16 amino acids. Per germline, CDR1 WNHNN and CDR2 SYGVQD (reference sequence). V lost 4 bases to trimming and J lost 2 bases; unmatched junction nucleotides: 9. CDR3 loop: CASSGTGPSSNTEAFF. In nucleotides, the CDR3 is TGCGCCAGCAGTGGGACAGGGCCATCATCTAACACTGAAGCTTTCTTT.

The genes are TRBV30 and TRBJ2-1; no reliable D call. The length of the CDR3 is 13 residues. Germline V gives CDR1 GTSNPN, CDR2 SVGIG (reference sequence). V was shortened by 1 base and J by 0 bases, with 4 bases between the two germline ends. The CDR3 DNA reads as TGTGCCTGGAGTGAGAGCTCCTACAATGAGCAGTTCTTC. This sequence encodes CAWSESSYNEQFF. Full variable domain (outside the CDR3, taken from reference TRBV30 and TRBJ2-1): SQTIHQWPATLVQPVGSPLSLECTVEGTSNPNLYWYRQAAGRGLQLLFYSVGIGQISSEVPQNLSASRPQDRQFILSSKKLLLSDSGFYLCAWSESSYNEQFFGPGTRLTVL.